Described below is a single T cell receptor beta chain sequence and its context. Its target is unknown. These data come from a study of blood T cells in healthy people across ages. Whole-study results and caveats: Without sorted subsets, naive and antigen-experienced compartments could not be conclusively compared. The study found more naive CD4+ cells and higher diversity in long-lived than aged donors. TCR beta diversity, measured per million T cells, fell in a roughly linear way with age.

Combining a sample-barcoded 5' primer with a J-beta primer mix, a second PCR ran for about 6 to 12 cycles. TCRdb redid the calling of the 5' RACE reads with MiXCR, one entry per CDR3 protein. The table has hundreds of thousands of distinct CDR3 sequences, approximately 25% seen once. This same sample was also part of a study on T cells of mothers and their children. This second study notes: Donors were three healthy Caucasian mothers and their six children.

Sequencing used blood. The origin of this receptor is a boy between 10 and 17 years old in good health.

The CDR3 DNA follows: TGTGCCAGCAGTTTAAATCCGGGAGGGGCAAGGAACTATGGCTACACCTTC. This translates into CASSLNPGGARNYGYTF. The chain is built from TRBV28 and TRBJ1-2, with D possibly being TRBD1 (5 bases). The CDR3 covers 17 residues. V lost 2 bases and J 2 bases, leaving 18 bases between the germline ends. Germline V gene sequence: CDR1 MDHEN, CDR2 SYDVKM.